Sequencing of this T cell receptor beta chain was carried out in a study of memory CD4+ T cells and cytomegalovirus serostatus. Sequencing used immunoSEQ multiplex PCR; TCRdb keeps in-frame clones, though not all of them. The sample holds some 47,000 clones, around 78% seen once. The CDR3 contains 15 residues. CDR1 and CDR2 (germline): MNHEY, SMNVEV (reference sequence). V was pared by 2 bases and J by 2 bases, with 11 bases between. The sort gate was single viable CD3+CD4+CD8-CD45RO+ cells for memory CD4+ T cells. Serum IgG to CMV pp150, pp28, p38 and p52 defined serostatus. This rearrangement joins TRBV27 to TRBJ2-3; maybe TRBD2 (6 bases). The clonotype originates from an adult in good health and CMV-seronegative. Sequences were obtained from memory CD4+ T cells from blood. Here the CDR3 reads CASSLPGENTDTQYF. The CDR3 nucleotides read TGTGCCAGCAGTTTACCGGGGGAGAACACAGATACGCAGTATTTT.